Described below is a single T cell receptor (beta chain) sequence and its context. What this receptor recognizes is not known. No much larger clone exists at a distance of one base, and base qualities are not known. Collaborating institutions collected whole blood in K2EDTA tubes following their own protocols. For TCRbeta analysis, collaborators shipped samples in one of three forms: frozen whole blood, isolated PBMCs, or DNA extracted from either of those sample types. The germline V gene (reference sequence) provides CDR1 MNHEY and CDR2 SMNVEV. Germline trimming: 1 base from V, 4 bases from J; junction bases outside gene matches: 10. Reading from cysteine to phenylalanine, the CDR3 counts 18 amino acids. The sequence is cut down to CDR3 DNA, 54 bases in frame from base 1. These data are taken from a study of blood T cell repertoires in COVID-19 (TCRdb year 2020). About the study as a whole: Samples from collaborators originated in the United States, Italy and Spain and spanned both the acute and convalescent phases of COVID-19. Where available, HLA class I and class II types were obtained from metadata supplied by the sample provider rather than from assay-based typing. Subjects who had been exposed to COVID-19, were actively infected with it, or had recovered from it provided the deeply sampled blood TCRbeta repertoires that made up the dataset. The material from the prospective study consisted of cDNA or gDNA derived from T cells, B-cell-depleted T cells, or PBMCs. The samples were drawn from two sources: the first 160 participants of the ongoing ImmuneRACE study, and over 950 subjects contributed by 6 global collaborators. The repertoires were released in a freely available public database meant as a resource for research on the immune response to SARS-CoV-2. A de-identified subject ID, COVID-19 status, age in years and sex were almost always included in the sample metadata.

Beyond this particular receptor, the publication reports: How much clinical and demographic metadata was included differed by source and by participant, and the metadata was provided uncurated.

TCRbeta CDR3 regions were amplified from genomic DNA using the immunoSEQ Assay, a bias-controlled multiplex PCR. Per the source publication's procedure: Nucleated cell counts per sample were estimated from amplification of reference gene primers within the assay. Sequence reads were collapsed and filtered to measure the absolute abundance of every unique TCRbeta CDR3 rearrangement. For each sample, productive Simpson clonality was calculated as the square root of Simpson's diversity index across productive rearrangements. The immuneACCESS repertoire file appears here via TCRdb, limited to in-frame rearrangements. These files lack a portion of the clones; in checked studies, under half of the deficit traces to unresolved V genes, and the cause of the others is not known. V and J calls and clone size are those listed in that table; D and trimming were worked out from the DNA. This sample holds roughly 95,000 clones; about 84% were observed only once. The top ten hold 24% of the sample.

The origin of this receptor is a human donor in a cohort sampled during active COVID-19. Rearrangement joined TRBV27 to TRBJ2-2; TRBD1 agrees with 9 junctional bases. The sequencing input was peripheral blood. The DNA sequence follows: TGTGCCAGCAGTTTATGGGGTCCGGGACAGGGTTTCACCGGGGAGCTGTTTTTT. The translation is CASSLWGPGQGFTGELFF.